This T cell receptor beta chain derives from a study of CD8+ T cells in alopecia areata. Study results and caveats: The presence of one nonresponder keeps the tie between baseline CD8+ expansion and response uncertain.

This clone has more than one count but fewer than ten. Antigen specificity is unknown. This CDR3 region has 15 residues. The V gene end was trimmed by 2 bases and the J gene end by 5 bases; junction bases not matched to a gene: 6. The V gene's germline CDR1 is SEHNR and CDR2 FQNEAQ (reference sequence). It was cDNA, reverse transcribed from extracted RNA, that served as the sequencing template. Profiled with immunoSEQ multiplex PCR; TCRdb holds only in-frame clones, not every one. The repertoire holds around 180,000 clones, with around three fifths as singletons. Treatment of the sample: oral pan-JAK inhibitor, 5-10 mg twice daily.

This TCR was sampled from a human donor with alopecia areata. The sequencing used CD4+ T cells sorted from blood, collected around week 50, from a patient treated with tofacitinib. The chain couples TRBV7-9 to TRBJ2-1; 7 nucleotides line up with TRBD2. The CDR3 coding sequence is TGTGCCAGCAGCTTACAGACTAGCCCCGACAATGAGCAGTTCTTC. Amino acids: CASSLQTSPDNEQFF.